The rows below give T cell receptor beta chains drawn from one sample of a study of Tregs in tolerant kidney transplant recipients. Profiled with immunoSEQ multiplex PCR; TCRdb holds only in-frame clones, not every one. The top ten hold 4.5% to 6.5% of the sample, which has 60,000 or so clones, around 82% seen once. The sequenced material came from CD4+ T cells from blood. These TCRs come from a human donor in good health. CDR3s include the opening cysteine and the closing phenylalanine or tryptophan. Fields, in order: D gene, clone size, J gene, V gene, CDR3 protein, CDR3 DNA. D genes are given only for firm matches. Size values are once, few and many counts, or a class for expanded clones, and some rows have none.

D gene: .
clone size: .
J gene: TRBJ2-3
V gene: TRBV5-1
CDR3 protein: CASSLNTDTQYF
CDR3 DNA: TGCGCCAGCAGCTTAAACACAGATACGCAGTATTTT

D gene: TRBD2
clone size: few
J gene: TRBJ2-1
V gene: TRBV10-2
CDR3 protein: CASSLAGGGYNEQFF
CDR3 DNA: TGCGCCAGCAGTTTAGCGGGGGGAGGGTACAATGAGCAGTTCTTC

D gene: TRBD1
clone size: .
J gene: TRBJ2-7
V gene: TRBV15
CDR3 protein: CATSTGPTGTGSYEQYF
CDR3 DNA: TGTGCCACCAGCACCGGACCGACCGGGACAGGGTCCTACGAGCAGTACTTC

D gene: .
clone size: .
J gene: TRBJ1-4
V gene: TRBV7-2
CDR3 protein: CASSLAIGHEKLFF
CDR3 DNA: TGTGCCAGCAGCTTAGCGATCGGACATGAAAAACTGTTTTTT

D gene: TRBD1
clone size: .
J gene: TRBJ2-3
V gene: TRBV4-1
CDR3 protein: CASSPGQGARFYSTDTQYF
CDR3 DNA: TGCGCCAGCAGCCCCGGACAGGGAGCTCGGTTTTATAGCACAGATACGCAGTATTTT

D gene: .
clone size: .
J gene: TRBJ1-1
V gene: TRBV5-4
CDR3 protein: CASSVEGLGEAFF
CDR3 DNA: TGTGCCAGCAGCGTTGAGGGGTTGGGTGAAGCTTTCTTT

D gene: TRBD1
clone size: .
J gene: TRBJ1-2
V gene: TRBV15
CDR3 protein: CATSREIGGHGYTF
CDR3 DNA: TGTGCCACCAGCAGAGAGATAGGGGGCCATGGCTACACCTTC

D gene: .
clone size: .
J gene: TRBJ1-5
V gene: TRBV7-2
CDR3 protein: CASSSGPGQGQPQHF
CDR3 DNA: TGTGCCAGCAGCTCCGGGCCAGGTCAGGGTCAGCCCCAGCATTTT

D gene: TRBD1
clone size: once
J gene: TRBJ1-2
V gene: TRBV19
CDR3 protein: CASSFGQGYGYTF
CDR3 DNA: TGTGCCAGTAGTTTCGGACAGGGCTATGGCTACACCTTC

D gene: .
clone size: .
J gene: TRBJ2-2
V gene: TRBV11-3
CDR3 protein: CASSLILGGGTGELFF
CDR3 DNA: TGTGCCAGCAGCTTAATTTTGGGGGGAGGTACCGGGGAGCTGTTTTTT

D gene: .
clone size: .
J gene: TRBJ1-2
V gene: TRBV6-1
CDR3 protein: CASVGVDWGYTF
CDR3 DNA: TGTGCCAGCGTAGGGGTTGATTGGGGCTACACCTTC

D gene: .
clone size: .
J gene: TRBJ2-1
V gene: TRBV4-3
CDR3 protein: CASSQEPHSLVNEQFF
CDR3 DNA: TGCGCCAGCAGCCAAGAACCTCATAGTCTGGTCAATGAGCAGTTCTTC